This is a list of T cell receptor beta chains from one sample in a study of blood T cell repertoires in COVID-19. The table came from immunoSEQ multiplex PCR; TCRdb's copy has only in-frame clones and leaves some out. This sample has more than 85,000 clones; about 90% occur once, and the top ten carry 2% to 2.5%. The sequencing input was peripheral blood. The source is a man aged 45 to 65 with active COVID-19. CDR3s include the opening cysteine and the closing phenylalanine or tryptophan. Each record gives: clone size, J gene, D gene, CDR3 length, V gene, CDR3 DNA, CDR3 protein. D genes are given only for firm matches. Expanded clones get a size class; other rows say once, few or many, or leave the size out.

-,TRBJ2-5,-,16,TRBV9,TGTGCCAGCAGCGTAGGTCTAGGGGAGGTGGTAGAGACCCAGTACTTC,CASSVGLGEVVETQYF
-,TRBJ1-3,-,15,TRBV6-6,TGTGCCAGCAGTCCGCCCGAGGGTTCGGGAAACACCATATATTTT,CASSPPEGSGNTIYF
-,TRBJ2-5,TRBD2,10,TRBV9,TGTGCCAGCATCCGGACTAGCCAGTACTTC,CASIRTSQYF
-,TRBJ1-1,TRBD1,14,TRBV7-2,TGTGCCAGCAGCCCGGGACAGACGAACACTGAAGCTTTCTTT,CASSPGQTNTEAFF
once,TRBJ2-3,TRBD2,15,TRBV27,TGTGCCAGCAGTTTGATACGGGGGGACACAGATACGCAGTATTTT,CASSLIRGDTDTQYF
few,TRBJ2-3,TRBD2,15,TRBV28,TGTGCCAGCAGACTAGCGGGGGCCGCCGGAGATACGCAGTATTTT,CASRLAGAAGDTQYF
-,TRBJ1-1,TRBD1,16,TRBV13,TGTGCCAGCAGCTTAGAGGGACAGGGAATGAACACTGAAGCTTTCTTT,CASSLEGQGMNTEAFF
-,TRBJ1-6,-,14,TRBV6-5,TGTGCCAGCAGTTACGGGACAAATAATTCACCCCTCCACTTT,CASSYGTNNSPLHF
-,TRBJ1-1,TRBD1,14,TRBV3-1/TRBV3-2,TGTGCCAGCAGCCAAAGGGACAGGGGTACTGAAGCTTTCTTT,CASSQRDRGTEAFF
few,TRBJ2-7,TRBD1,14,TRBV30,TGTGCCTGGAGTGTTCTGATGACAGGGAACGAGCAGTACTTC,CAWSVLMTGNEQYF
-,TRBJ2-1,-,17,TRBV5-3,TGTGCCAGAAGCTTGGCCGTGACGGAGGGATCCTACAATGAGCAGTTCTTC,CARSLAVTEGSYNEQFF
-,TRBJ1-4,-,17,TRBV11-3,TGTGCCAGCAGCTTAGTCGTGTCCCTCGCAACTAATGAAAAACTGTTTTTT,CASSLVVSLATNEKLFF
-,TRBJ2-7,-,17,TRBV7-9,TGTGCCAGCAGCCCCGGGCAGGGCAAGGTCCTAGGCGACGAGCAGTACTTC,CASSPGQGKVLGDEQYF
-,TRBJ2-7,-,18,TRBV6-2/TRBV6-3,TGTGCCAGCAGTTACTCAACATCACAGTACTCGAACCAGGACGAGCAGTACTTC,CASSYSTSQYSNQDEQYF
-,TRBJ2-7,-,13,TRBV6-5,TGTGCCAGCAGTAGGACTTCATACTACGAGCAGTACTTC,CASSRTSYYEQYF
-,TRBJ1-5,-,12,TRBV5-1,TGCGCCAGCTCGAATACAGATCAGCCCCAGCATTTT,CASSNTDQPQHF
-,TRBJ2-3,TRBD2,18,TRBV7-3,TGTGCCAGCAGCTCCCGGACACTAGCGGGATTTAGCACAGATACGCAGTATTTT,CASSSRTLAGFSTDTQYF
-,TRBJ2-5,-,15,TRBV4-2,TGTGCCAGCAGCCAAGATAGGTCAGGTGGAGAGACCCAGTACTTC,CASSQDRSGGETQYF
-,TRBJ1-2,TRBD1,14,TRBV10-3,TGTGCCATCAAAGGTCTTACAGGGGACTATGGCTACACCTTC,CAIKGLTGDYGYTF
once,TRBJ2-4,-,13,TRBV11-2,TGTGCCAGCAGCCTACAGCCGAAAAACATTCAGTACTTC,CASSLQPKNIQYF